This TCR beta chain appears in the sequencing data of a study of OX40 agonist ivuxolimab in advanced cancers. The CDR3 sequence is 15 residues long. Germline V gives CDR1 SGHAT, CDR2 FQDESV (reference sequence). V lost 7 bases, J lost 1 base, and 13 bases lay in between. The data were produced by immunoSEQ multiplex PCR, yet TCRdb's version contains in-frame clones alone and is incomplete. The repertoire consists of tens of thousands of clones, with about nine tenths occurring once and the leading ten covering 1.3%. The input for sequencing was CD4+ or CD8+ T cells sorted from blood, taken in a trial of the OX40 agonist ivuxolimab. The chain links TRBV11-1 to TRBJ2-2; D ambiguous. The clonotype was recovered from an adult with an advanced solid tumor such as melanoma, head and neck, liver or kidney cancer. CDR3 DNA: TGTGCCAGCACCATAGACCCTGGGAACACCGGGGAGCTGTTTTTT. As protein: CASTIDPGNTGELFF.